A single sample gave rise to the 21 T cell receptor beta chains below, sequenced in a study of cytomegalovirus exposure and HLA in healthy donors. Primers for the PCR totalled 60 Vbeta and 13 Jbeta. TCRdb's copy holds only in-frame clones and misses some; the assay was immunoSEQ multiplex PCR. Here the sample spans some 48,000 clones, 80% being singletons. Sequencing input: PBMCs. Receptor source: a man younger than 40 in good health and CMV-seropositive.

This clone was seen only a few times. The genes are TRBV6-4 and TRBJ2-2, with 7 bases matching TRBD1. CDR3 length: 15 residues. Germline V lookup: CDR1 MRHNA, CDR2 SNTAGT. The ends lost 5 bases at V and 3 bases at J; junction bases unmatched: 6. CDR3 protein: CASSSYRGYTGELFF. Written as DNA, the CDR3 is TGTGCCAGCAGTTCTTACAGGGGCTACACCGGGGAGCTGTTTTTT.

The chain recombines TRBV6-5 with TRBJ2-2; unclear D gene. The CDR3 spans 13 residues. Germline V lookup: CDR1 MNHEY, CDR2 SVGAGI. V was cut by 7 bases and J by 3 bases, with 9 bases left in between. The CDR3 loop is CASKTGDTGELFF. The DNA for the CDR3 is TGTGCCAGCAAAACCGGTGACACCGGGGAGCTGTTTTTT.

This chain uses TRBV5-4 with TRBJ2-3; D ambiguous. The CDR3 sequence is 13 residues long. Deletions cut 0 bases from V and 8 bases from J, with 10 bases between. Germline CDR1 SGHNT, CDR2 YYREEE (reference sequence). This CDR3 is CASSLDSFSTQYF. The CDR3 bases are TGTGCCAGCAGCTTGGACTCTTTTTCTACGCAGTATTTT.

The chain links TRBV5-4 to TRBJ2-7; tentative D call: TRBD1 (6 bases). V was clipped by 3 bases and J by 0 bases, with 16 bases between them. There are 16 residues in the CDR3. Germline CDR1 SGHNT, CDR2 YYREEE (reference sequence). The CDR3 region is CASSSSGQKHSYEQYF. The CDR3 DNA reads as TGTGCCAGCAGCTCTTCGGGACAAAAACACTCCTACGAGCAGTACTTC. The variable domain in full, completed from reference TRBV5-4 and TRBJ2-7, reads ETGVTQSPTHLIKTRGQQVTLRCSSQSGHNTVSWYQQALGQGPQFIFQYYREEENGRGNFPPRFSGLQFPNYSSELNVNALELDDSALYLCASSSSGQKHSYEQYFGPGTRLTVT.

This chain joins TRBV6-1 and TRBJ1-5; 7 bases agree with TRBD1. The CDR3 contains 14 residues. Trimming cost V 2 bases and J 5 bases; bases outside gene matches: 3. CDR1 MNHNS and CDR2 SASEGT come from the germline V gene. This chain's CDR3 is CASSELQGYQPQHF. The CDR3 region has the DNA TGTGCCAGCAGTGAACTACAGGGGTATCAGCCCCAGCATTTT.

The chain joins TRBV7-8 to TRBJ1-3; TRBD1 matches at 7 bases. The J call may not be correct, given that the DNA end is closer to TRBJ2-2. There are 15 residues in the CDR3. The germline CDR1 and CDR2 sequences are SGHVS and FQNEAQ. CDR3 in amino acids: CASSLVTGATGELFF. The CDR3 DNA reads TGTGCCAGCAGCTTAGTTACAGGGGCCACCGGGGAGCTGTTTTTT.

The chain carries TRBV11-2 and TRBJ1-6; no clear D gene. Germline CDR1 and CDR2: SGHAT and FQNNGV. The CDR3 sequence is 12 residues long. Trimming left V 3 bases short and J 6 bases short, with 3 bases between. The CDR3, as DNA: TGTGCCAGCAGCTTCGGTAATTCACCCCTCCACTTT. Translating gives CASSFGNSPLHF.

CDR3 DNA sequence: TGTGCCAGCAGCTCACAGGGGCACTACGAGCAGTACTTC. The encoded protein is CASSSQGHYEQYF. The chain has TRBV28 and TRBJ2-7, with 7 bases matching TRBD1. Germline CDR1 and CDR2: MDHEN and SYDVKM. Trimming removed 6 bases from V and 3 bases from J; junction bases left unmatched: 5. This CDR3 is built from 13 residues.

This rearrangement joins TRBV5-1 to TRBJ2-7; 8 nucleotides line up with TRBD1. Germline lookup yields CDR1 SGHRS and CDR2 YFSETQ. The CDR3 contains 17 residues. V dropped 3 bases and J dropped 1; count of bases not matched to a gene: 12. Written as DNA, the CDR3 is TGCGCCAGCAGCTCCCCTCCGGGACAGGTCCTATCCTACGAGCAGTACTTC. It is translated as CASSSPPGQVLSYEQYF. The full variable domain, completed using reference TRBV5-1 and TRBJ2-7, is KAGVTQTPRYLIKTRGQQVTLSCSPISGHRSVSWYQQTPGQGLQFLFEYFSETQRNKGNFPGRFSGRQFSNSRSEMNVSTLELGDSALYLCASSSPPGQVLSYEQYFGPGTRLTVT.

This chain joins TRBV4-1 and TRBJ2-5; weak D call: TRBD1 (6 bases). Germline V CDR1 and CDR2: MGHRA, YSYEKL. There are 17 residues in the CDR3. The V gene lost 0 bases and the J gene lost 0 bases, with 14 bases spanning the gap. The DNA of the CDR3 is TGCGCCAGCAGCCAAGATCTGGGGGCTCAGTACCAAGAGACCCAGTACTTC. Residues: CASSQDLGAQYQETQYF.

This clone has just one count. The V and J genes are TRBV5-6 and TRBJ2-5; perhaps TRBD2 as D (7 bases). Trimming removed 5 bases at V and 1 base at J, with 18 bases between. Germline-derived CDR1 and CDR2 are SGHDT and YYEEEE. CDR3 length: 16 amino acids. The CDR3, as DNA: TGTGCCAGCAGTTTTAGGGGCGGGGGCACCCAAGAGACCCAGTACTTC. Translating it yields CASSFRGGGTQETQYF.

The V and J genes are TRBV7-8 and TRBJ1-1; D gene ambiguous. Trimming removed 8 bases at V and 1 base at J, with 14 bases between. This CDR3 spans 14 amino acids. Germline V gene sequence: CDR1 SGHVS, CDR2 FQNEAQ. The CDR3 sequence is CASLRDNQNTEAFF. The CDR3 nucleotides are TGTGCCAGCCTTCGAGACAACCAGAACACTGAAGCTTTCTTT.

This clone qualifies as medium-sized (0.01 to 0.1%). CDR3 loop: CASSLGLADTQYF. CDR3 nucleotides: TGTGCCAGCAGCTTGGGACTAGCAGATACGCAGTATTTT. The chain links TRBV7-3 to TRBJ2-3; 8 nucleotides agree with TRBD2. This CDR3 is built from 13 residues. V gave up 3 bases and J gave up 4 bases; unmatched junction bases: 0. Germline V CDR1 and CDR2: SGHTA, FQGTGA.

This clone was counted a few times. The chain couples TRBV25-1 to TRBJ1-1; no reliable D call. The V end was cut by 6 bases, the J end by 0 bases, with 14 bases between. This CDR3 comprises 15 residues. In germline, CDR1 is MGHDK, CDR2 SYGVNS. The CDR3 loop reads CASSQSGELNTEAFF. The CDR3 DNA sequence: TGTGCCAGCAGCCAATCTGGGGAGCTGAACACTGAAGCTTTCTTT.

About this clone: Its ends do not fully match the called genes, so a read error is possible. The chain uses TRBV5-1 and TRBJ2-2, with TRBD2 as a possible D gene (7 bases). The CDR3 contains 14 residues. Germline lookup yields CDR1 SGHRS and CDR2 YFSETQ. The CDR3 region has the DNA TGCGCCAGCAGCTTGGATGGGGGGGCCGGTGAGCTGTTTTTT. This codes for CASSLDGGAGELFF.

This clone was detected a few times. The rearrangement joins TRBV30 to TRBJ2-2, with 8 nucleotides matching TRBD2. Germline V gene lookup returns CDR1 GTSNPN and CDR2 SVGIG (reference sequence). The ends lost 4 bases at V and 6 bases at J; junction bases unmatched: 7. The CDR3 spans 14 residues. This CDR3 is CAWIRGGPPGELFF. The CDR3 bases are TGTGCCTGGATACGGGGGGGTCCCCCCGGGGAGCTGTTTTTT.

V and J are TRBV16 and TRBJ1-2; 8 nucleotides align to TRBD1. The V and J ends lost 4 bases and 4 bases, in that order; junction bases with no gene match: 5. Germline V CDR1 and CDR2: KGHSY, FQNENV. The CDR3 length is 14 residues. CDR3 protein: CASSLGQGVYGYTF. CDR3 DNA sequence: TGTGCCAGCAGCCTCGGACAGGGTGTCTATGGCTACACCTTC.

The chain has TRBV25-1 and TRBJ1-6, with D possibly TRBD1 on 5 matching bases. Germline V lookup: CDR1 MGHDK, CDR2 SYGVNS. The V end lost 3 bases, the J end lost 13 bases, and 10 bases lay between the germline ends. The CDR3 contains 12 residues. CDR3 region: CASSDSGEPLHF. The CDR3 DNA is TGTGCCAGCAGTGATTCGGGGGAGCCCCTCCACTTT.

This clone has only a few counts. The chain couples TRBV12-5 to TRBJ2-1; no firm D call. Germline CDR1 and CDR2: LGHNT and FRNRAP. V shed 2 bases and J shed 6 bases, with 8 bases lying between them. The CDR3 is 13 residues long. CDR3 sequence: CASGLRPGNEQFF. The CDR3 bases are TGTGCTAGTGGTTTGAGGCCGGGCAATGAGCAGTTCTTC.

This clone was counted between two and nine times. The rearrangement links TRBV6-1 to TRBJ1-4, with 8 bases lining up with TRBD1. V gave up 0 bases and J gave up 7 bases; unmatched junction bases: 7. The CDR3 is made up of 16 amino acids. CDR1 is MNHNS and CDR2 is SASEGT in the germline V gene. Written as DNA, the CDR3 is TGTGCCAGCAGTGAAGCATCAGGGGGCTACAGTGAAAAACTGTTTTTT. Amino acid sequence: CASSEASGGYSEKLFF.

The chain links TRBV5-5 to TRBJ2-4; possibly TRBD2 for D (7 bases). The germline gives CDR1 SGHKS, CDR2 YYEKEE (reference sequence). The V gene lost 1 base and the J gene lost 0 bases, with 17 bases spanning the gap. The CDR3 sequence is 18 residues long. Here the CDR3 reads CASSLSGGEGTAKNIQYF. CDR3 DNA: TGTGCCAGCAGCTTGTCGGGGGGCGAAGGGACAGCCAAAAACATTCAGTACTTC.